The source of this TCR beta chain is a study of T-cell memory formation after mild COVID-19. On the study more broadly: Largely, TCR clusters stayed within a single donor. Regarding the study as a whole: The appearance of some responding clones in pre-infection memory suggested that cross-reactive memory joined. Whether day 37 second-wave clones are SARS-CoV-2-specific was not confirmed.

MiXCR, applied by TCRdb to the 5' RACE reads, yields one record per CDR3 protein. The sample has fewer than 400,000 distinct CDR3 sequences, 10% to 15% seen once. This clonotype was observed a few times. The antigen remains undetermined. V shed 6 bases and J 6 bases; nucleotides not matched to a gene: 14. Germline assignment: CDR1 LGHNA and CDR2 YSLEER. This CDR3 has 18 residues. This chain uses TRBV4-3 with TRBJ2-3; 14 bases agree with TRBD2. Material for sequencing was PBMCs or a T cell subset sorted from them (not recorded which). This TCR derives from a man between 18 and 29 years old who had mild COVID-19 (a few samples of this study predate the infection). Cell type and time point are not known. The CDR3 loop is CASRQHPGLAGVPDTQYF. The CDR3, as DNA: TGCGCCAGCAGACAACATCCGGGACTAGCGGGGGTTCCCGATACGCAGTATTTT.